The entry below gives a single T cell receptor beta chain sequence along with its context. V lost 10 bases to trimming and J lost 1 base; unmatched junction nucleotides: 16. The CDR3 extends over 17 amino acids. Germline V gene sequence: CDR1 SGHVS, CDR2 FQNEAQ. The record originates from a study of blood T cell repertoires in COVID-19. The repertoire was sequenced with immunoSEQ multiplex PCR; TCRdb's copy has only in-frame clones and lacks some. The repertoire consists of fewer than 400,000 clones, with around 83% occurring once and the leading ten covering roughly 3%. The source is a man aged 25-45 years with active or convalescent COVID-19. The sample consisted of peripheral blood. This chain joins TRBV7-8 and TRBJ2-5, with TRBD1 matching 9 bases. The CDR3 loop reads CAINRGQGRWGQETQYF. The CDR3 bases are TGTGCCATCAACCGGGGACAGGGTCGGTGGGGCCAAGAGACCCAGTACTTC.